This T cell receptor beta chain stems from a study of T cells in pancreatic ductal adenocarcinoma. Overall study results and limits: No significant tumor-blood clonality difference; means were about 0.12 and 0.073. This surgical cohort overrepresents the minority presenting with early-stage disease. Compared with tumor, blood showed more total productive templates and roughly 8-fold more clonotypes. Enrichment of CD45RO+ effector over naive T cells in tumors may bias clonality.

Surgery without prior neoadjuvant therapy was the treatment of the selected pancreatic ductal adenocarcinoma patients. For this clone: Antigen specificity is unknown.

Germline CDR1 and CDR2: LNHDA and SQIVND (reference sequence). Trimming stripped 4 bases from V and 7 bases from J, with 16 bases between. This CDR3 region has 14 residues. Data came from immunoSEQ multiplex PCR; TCRdb stores just in-frame clones and leaves some out. The table lists 25,000 to 35,000 clones, more than 80% of them singletons. Sequences were obtained from PBMCs. The V and J genes are TRBV19 and TRBJ1-2, with no clear D. The sequence derives from a human donor with pancreatic ductal adenocarcinoma. The CDR3: CASSTSPGSGGYTF. DNA of the CDR3: TGTGCCAGTAGTACGTCCCCCGGGTCCGGTGGCTACACCTTC.